Reported below is one T cell receptor beta chain. The antigen is not known. This entry belongs to a study of shared clonotypes between healthy human individuals. The table came from immunoSEQ multiplex PCR; TCRdb's copy has only in-frame clones and leaves some out. The repertoire holds about 1.1 million clones, with roughly 77% as singletons. Splitting of CD4+ cells produced CD45RA+ naive and CD45RA-negative memory subsets. The study, taken as a whole, reports: It was only blood that was sampled, and tissue repertoires likely differ. Limited genetic and exposure-history diversity came from having few donors. The four-donor shared clonotypes exceeded non-shared clonotypes in generation probability, with non-shared ones scoring lower.

Trimming removed 3 bases from V and 2 bases from J; junction bases left unmatched: 2. The V gene's germline CDR1 is SGHRS and CDR2 YFSETQ. The CDR3 has 14 amino acids. The clonotype was recovered from a man in his late teens or twenties in good health. Some clones in this sample may be carry-over from other donors' samples. The rearrangement uses TRBV5-1 and TRBJ2-1, with 7 nucleotides matching TRBD2. The sample consisted of memory CD4+ T cells from PBMCs. As for subset: CD45RA-negative fraction. The CDR3: CASSSGTTYNEQFF. The DNA for the CDR3 is TGCGCCAGCAGCTCCGGGACTACCTACAATGAGCAGTTCTTC.